The following is a T cell receptor beta chain sequence with its context. This specimen comes from a study of blood T cell repertoires in COVID-19. In the study overall: T cells, B-cell-depleted T cells, or PBMCs provided the cDNA or gDNA that served as material.

Repertoires were generated with immunoSEQ multiplex PCR, while TCRdb's copy carries only in-frame clones and drops some. The sample holds over 60,000 clones, roughly 89% seen once. V shed 4 bases and J 4 bases; nucleotides not matched to a gene: 4. CDR1 SEHNR and CDR2 FQNEAQ come from the germline V gene (reference sequence). The CDR3 is made up of 13 amino acids. This rearrangement joins TRBV7-9 to TRBJ2-7, with 7 bases matching TRBD1. This TCR was recovered from a woman between 50 and 59 years old with active COVID-19. The sample was peripheral blood. CDR3 amino acids: CASSWGQSYEQYF. The CDR3 coding sequence is TGTGCCAGCAGCTGGGGACAGTCTTACGAGCAGTACTTC.